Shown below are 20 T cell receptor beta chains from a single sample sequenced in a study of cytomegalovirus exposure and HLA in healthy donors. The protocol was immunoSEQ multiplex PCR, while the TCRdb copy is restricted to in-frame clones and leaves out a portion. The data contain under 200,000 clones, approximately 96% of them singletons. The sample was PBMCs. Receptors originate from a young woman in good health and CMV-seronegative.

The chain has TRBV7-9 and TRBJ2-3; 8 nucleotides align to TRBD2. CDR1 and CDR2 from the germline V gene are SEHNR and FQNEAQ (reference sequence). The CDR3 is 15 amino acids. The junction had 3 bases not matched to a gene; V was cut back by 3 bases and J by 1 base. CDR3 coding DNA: TGTGCCAGCAGCTTGGTGCGGGGGGGCACAGATACGCAGTATTTT. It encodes CASSLVRGGTDTQYF.

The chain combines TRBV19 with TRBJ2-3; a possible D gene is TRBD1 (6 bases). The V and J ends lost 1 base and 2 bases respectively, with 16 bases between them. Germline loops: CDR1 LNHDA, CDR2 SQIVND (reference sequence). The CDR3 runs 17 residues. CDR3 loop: CASSIVGGVGATDTQYF. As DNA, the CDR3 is TGTGCCAGTAGTATAGTTGGCGGCGTGGGGGCCACAGATACGCAGTATTTT.

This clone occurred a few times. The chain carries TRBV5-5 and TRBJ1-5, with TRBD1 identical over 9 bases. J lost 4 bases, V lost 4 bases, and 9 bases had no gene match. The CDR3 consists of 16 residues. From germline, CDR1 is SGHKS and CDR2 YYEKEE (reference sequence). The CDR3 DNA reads TGTGCCAGCAGCAAGGCGGACAGGGGTCAAAATCAGCCCCAGCATTTT. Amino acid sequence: CASSKADRGQNQPQHF.

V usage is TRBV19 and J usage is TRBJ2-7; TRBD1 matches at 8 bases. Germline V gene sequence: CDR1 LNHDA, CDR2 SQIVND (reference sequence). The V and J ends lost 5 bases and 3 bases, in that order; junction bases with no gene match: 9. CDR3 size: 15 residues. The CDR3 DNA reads TGTGCCAGTAGTGGACCGGGACAGGCCAACTACGAGCAGTACTTC. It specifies CASSGPGQANYEQYF. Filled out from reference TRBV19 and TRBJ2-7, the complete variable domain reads DGGITQSPKYLFRKEGQNVTLSCEQNLNHDAMYWYRQDPGQGLRLIYYSQIVNDFQKGDIAEGYSVSREKKESFPLTVTSAQKNPTAFYLCASSGPGQANYEQYFGPGTRLTVT.

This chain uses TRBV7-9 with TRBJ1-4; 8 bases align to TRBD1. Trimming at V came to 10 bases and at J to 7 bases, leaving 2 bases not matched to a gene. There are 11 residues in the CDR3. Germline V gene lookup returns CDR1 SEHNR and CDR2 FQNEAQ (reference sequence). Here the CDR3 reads CATTGGEKLFF. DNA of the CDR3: TGTGCCACTACAGGGGGTGAAAAACTGTTTTTT. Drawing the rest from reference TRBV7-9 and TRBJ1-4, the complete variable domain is DTGVSQNPRHKITKRGQNVTFRCDPISEHNRLYWYRQTLGQGPEFLTYFQNEAQLEKSRLLSDRFSAERPKGSFSTLEIQRTEQGDSAMYLCATTGGEKLFFGSGTQLSVL.

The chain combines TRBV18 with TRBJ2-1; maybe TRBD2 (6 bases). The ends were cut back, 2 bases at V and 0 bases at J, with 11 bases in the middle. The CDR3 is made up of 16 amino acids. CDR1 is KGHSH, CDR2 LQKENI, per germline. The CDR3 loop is CASSPGTSISYNEQFF. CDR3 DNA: TGTGCCAGCTCACCAGGAACTAGCATCTCCTACAATGAGCAGTTCTTC.

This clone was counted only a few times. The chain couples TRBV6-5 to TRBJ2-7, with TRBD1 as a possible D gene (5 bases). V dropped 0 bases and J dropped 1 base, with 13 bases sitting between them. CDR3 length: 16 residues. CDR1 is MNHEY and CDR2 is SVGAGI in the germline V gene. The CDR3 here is CASSYSSWGQSYEQYF. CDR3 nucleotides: TGTGCCAGCAGTTACTCGAGCTGGGGCCAATCCTACGAGCAGTACTTC.

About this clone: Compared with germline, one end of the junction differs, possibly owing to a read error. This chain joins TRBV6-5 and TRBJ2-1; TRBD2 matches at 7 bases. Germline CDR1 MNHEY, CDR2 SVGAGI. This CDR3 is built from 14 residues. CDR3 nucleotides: TGTGCCAGCAGTTATTCCCCCAGTGGGGGGGGAGGACTCTTC. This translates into CASSYSPSGGGGLF.

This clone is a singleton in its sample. DNA for the CDR3: TGTGCCAGCAGTTTATTGAGCGGGGGGGCTAGGGAGCTGTTTTTT. Amino acid sequence: CASSLLSGGARELFF. The genes are TRBV27 and TRBJ2-2; 10 positions agree with TRBD2. Germline loops: CDR1 MNHEY, CDR2 SMNVEV (reference sequence). The V and J ends lost 1 base and 9 bases, in that order; junction bases with no gene match: 5. CDR3 length: 15 amino acids.

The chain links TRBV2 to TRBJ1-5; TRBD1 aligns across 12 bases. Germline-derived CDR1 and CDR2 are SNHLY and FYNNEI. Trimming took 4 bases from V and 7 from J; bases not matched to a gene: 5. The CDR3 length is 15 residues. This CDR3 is CASSGRDRGRQPQHF. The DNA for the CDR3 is TGTGCCAGCAGTGGCCGGGACAGGGGGCGACAGCCCCAGCATTTT. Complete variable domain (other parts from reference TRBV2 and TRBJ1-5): EPEVTQTPSHQVTQMGQEVILRCVPISNHLYFYWYRQILGQKVEFLVSFYNNEISEKSEIFDDQFSVERPDGSNFTLKIRSTKLEDSAMYFCASSGRDRGRQPQHFGDGTRLSIL.

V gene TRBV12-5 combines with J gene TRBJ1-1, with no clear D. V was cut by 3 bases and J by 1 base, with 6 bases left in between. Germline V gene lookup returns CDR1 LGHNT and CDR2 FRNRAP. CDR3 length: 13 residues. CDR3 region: CASGFGSNTEAFF. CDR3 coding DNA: TGTGCTAGTGGTTTCGGTTCGAACACTGAAGCTTTCTTT.

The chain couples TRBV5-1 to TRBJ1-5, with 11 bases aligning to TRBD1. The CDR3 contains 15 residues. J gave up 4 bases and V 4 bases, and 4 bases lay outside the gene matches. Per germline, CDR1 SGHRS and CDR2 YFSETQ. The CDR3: CASSRTGGLNQPQHF. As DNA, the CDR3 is TGCGCCAGCAGCAGGACAGGGGGCCTTAATCAGCCCCAGCATTTT.

The CDR3 spells CASRPGISSEQYF. The DNA for the CDR3 is TGCGCCAGCAGACCAGGGATCTCATCGGAGCAGTACTTC. V usage is TRBV4-1 and J usage is TRBJ2-7; D perhaps matches TRBD1 (5 bases). Deletions cut 6 bases from V and 7 bases from J, with 16 bases between. Per the germline V gene, CDR1 is MGHRA and CDR2 is YSYEKL. CDR3 length: 13 residues.

CDR3 residues: CASRAGTAHNSPLHF. CDR3 DNA sequence: TGTGCCAGTAGGGCGGGGACAGCACATAATTCACCCCTCCACTTT. The J gene is TRBJ1-6, the V gene TRBV19, with 7 bases matching TRBD1. The length of the CDR3 is 15 residues. From germline, CDR1 is LNHDA and CDR2 SQIVND (reference sequence). Unmatched junction bases numbered 7, after V lost 6 bases and J lost 5 bases.

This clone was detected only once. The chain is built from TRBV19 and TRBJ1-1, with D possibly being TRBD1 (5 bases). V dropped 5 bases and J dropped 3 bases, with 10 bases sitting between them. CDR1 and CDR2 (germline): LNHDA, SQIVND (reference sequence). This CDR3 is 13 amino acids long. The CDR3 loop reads CASSLGQYTEAFF. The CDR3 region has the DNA TGTGCCAGTAGTCTCGGACAATACACTGAAGCTTTCTTT. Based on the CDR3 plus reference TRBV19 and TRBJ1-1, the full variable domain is DGGITQSPKYLFRKEGQNVTLSCEQNLNHDAMYWYRQDPGQGLRLIYYSQIVNDFQKGDIAEGYSVSREKKESFPLTVTSAQKNPTAFYLCASSLGQYTEAFFGQGTRLTVV.

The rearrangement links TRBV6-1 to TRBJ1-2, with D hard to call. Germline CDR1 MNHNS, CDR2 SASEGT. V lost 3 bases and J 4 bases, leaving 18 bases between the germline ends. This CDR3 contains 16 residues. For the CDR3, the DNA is TGTGCCAGCAGTGACCTGATTCGGGCAGCGGTCTATGGCTACACCTTC. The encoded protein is CASSDLIRAAVYGYTF.

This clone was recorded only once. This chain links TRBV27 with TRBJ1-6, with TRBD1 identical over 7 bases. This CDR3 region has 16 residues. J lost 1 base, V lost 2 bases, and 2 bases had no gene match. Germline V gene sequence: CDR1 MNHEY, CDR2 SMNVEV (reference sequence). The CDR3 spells CASSLQGVSYNSPLHF. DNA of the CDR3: TGTGCCAGCAGTTTACAGGGGGTGTCCTATAATTCACCCCTCCACTTT.

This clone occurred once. This CDR3 is CASSQSGGAANEKLFF. The CDR3 nucleotides read TGCGCCAGCAGCCAGTCAGGGGGCGCGGCTAATGAAAAACTGTTTTTT. This chain uses TRBV4-1 with TRBJ1-4, with 8 bases that match TRBD1. V lost 3 bases to trimming and J lost 3 bases; unmatched junction nucleotides: 6. From germline, CDR1 is MGHRA and CDR2 YSYEKL. This CDR3 has 16 amino acids.

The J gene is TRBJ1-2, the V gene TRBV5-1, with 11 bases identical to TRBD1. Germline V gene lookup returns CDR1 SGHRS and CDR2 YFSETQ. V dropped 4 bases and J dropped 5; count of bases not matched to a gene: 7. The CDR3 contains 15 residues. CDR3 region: CASSRTGGAVYGYTF. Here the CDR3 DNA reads TGCGCCAGCAGCCGGACAGGGGGCGCTGTATATGGCTACACCTTC.

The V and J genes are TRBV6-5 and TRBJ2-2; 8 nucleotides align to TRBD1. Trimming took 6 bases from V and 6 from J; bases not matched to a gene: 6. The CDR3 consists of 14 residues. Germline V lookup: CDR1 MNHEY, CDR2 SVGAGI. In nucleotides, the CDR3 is TGTGCCAGCAGGAATGACAGGGGCGCCGGGGAGCTGTTTTTT. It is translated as CASRNDRGAGELFF.